This T cell receptor (beta chain) was recorded in a study of T cells expressing NK-cell markers. Reanalyzing the 5' RACE reads, TCRdb keeps one entry per CDR3 protein, without DNA. The sample table sets out 200,000 to 300,000 distinct CDR3 sequences. This CDR3 region has 14 residues. Germline V gives CDR1 SGHRS, CDR2 YFSETQ. V gene TRBV5-1 combines with J gene TRBJ2-3; TCRdb's D call of TRBD1 is untestable without DNA. Material: blood T cells: a sorted CD56 or NKG2C T cell subset, CD4+ or CD8+ T cells, or bulk PBMC T cells (not recorded which). The TCR comes from a young man in good health. This chain's CDR3 is CASSLEGRGDTQYF.